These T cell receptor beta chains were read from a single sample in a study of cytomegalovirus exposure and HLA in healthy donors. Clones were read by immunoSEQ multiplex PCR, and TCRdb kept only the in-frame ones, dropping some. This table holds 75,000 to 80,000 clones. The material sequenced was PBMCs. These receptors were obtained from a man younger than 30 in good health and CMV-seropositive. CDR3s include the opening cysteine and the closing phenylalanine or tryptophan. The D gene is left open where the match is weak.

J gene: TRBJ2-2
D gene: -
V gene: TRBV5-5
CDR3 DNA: TGTGCCAGCAGCGCGAGAATTTCGAACACCGGGGAGCTGTTTTTT
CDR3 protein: CASSARISNTGELFF

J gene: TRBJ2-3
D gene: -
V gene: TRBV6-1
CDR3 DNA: TGTGCCAGCAGTGACTCAGTGGCAGATACGCAGTATTTT
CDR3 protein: CASSDSVADTQYF

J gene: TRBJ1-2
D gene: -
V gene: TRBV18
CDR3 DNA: TGTGCCAGCTCACTAACGGAGGGGCCTTATGGCTACACCTTC
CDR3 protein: CASSLTEGPYGYTF

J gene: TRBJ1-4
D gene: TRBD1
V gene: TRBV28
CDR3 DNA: TGTGCCAGCACCCCGGACAGGAATAATGAAAAACTGTTTTTT
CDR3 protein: CASTPDRNNEKLFF

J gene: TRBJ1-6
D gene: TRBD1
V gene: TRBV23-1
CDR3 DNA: TGCGCCAGCAGTCAATCGCCCCGGGACAGCGGTTGGGAATCACCCCTCCACTTT
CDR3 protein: CASSQSPRDSGWESPLHF

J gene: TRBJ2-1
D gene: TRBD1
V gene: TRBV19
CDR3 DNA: TGTGCCAGTAGCCGGGACAGGGACGGTGAGCAGTTCTTC
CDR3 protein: CASSRDRDGEQFF

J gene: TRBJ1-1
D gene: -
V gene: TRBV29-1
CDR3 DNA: TGCAGCGTCAATAGGGGGACACTGAACACTGAAGCTTTCTTT
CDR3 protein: CSVNRGTLNTEAFF

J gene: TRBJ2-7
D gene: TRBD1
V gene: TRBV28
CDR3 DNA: TGTGCCAGCAGACCGACAGGGGTGCAGTACTTC
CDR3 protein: CASRPTGVQYF

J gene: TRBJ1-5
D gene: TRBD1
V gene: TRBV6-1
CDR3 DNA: TGTGCCAGCAAAAGGACAGGGGGTAGCAATCAGCCCCAGCATTTT
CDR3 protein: CASKRTGGSNQPQHF

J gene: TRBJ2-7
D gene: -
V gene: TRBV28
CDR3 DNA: TGTGCCAGCAGTTTGGAGTTTCAGGGTCCGCTCTACGAGCAGTACTTC
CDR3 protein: CASSLEFQGPLYEQYF

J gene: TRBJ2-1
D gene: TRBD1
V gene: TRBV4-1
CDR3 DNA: TGCGCCAGCAGCCAGCAGGGACAGGGGGCTGGGAATGAGCAGTTCTTC
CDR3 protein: CASSQQGQGAGNEQFF

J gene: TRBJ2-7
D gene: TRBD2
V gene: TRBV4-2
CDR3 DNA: TGTGCCAGCAGCCAAGCCCCGGGACTAGGGGCGGACGAGCAGTACTTC
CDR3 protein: CASSQAPGLGADEQYF

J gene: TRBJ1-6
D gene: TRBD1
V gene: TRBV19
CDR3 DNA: TGTGCCAGTAGTGGGACAGGGGATAATTCACCCCTCCACTTT
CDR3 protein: CASSGTGDNSPLHF

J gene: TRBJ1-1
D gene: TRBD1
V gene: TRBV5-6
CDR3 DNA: TGTGCCAGCAGCTTTATCGACAGGGGAGGAACTGAAGCTTTCTTT
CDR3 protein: CASSFIDRGGTEAFF

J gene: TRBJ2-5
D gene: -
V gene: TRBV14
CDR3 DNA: TGTGCCAGCAGCCAAGGGCCCGTCGCGGGGGCCGGGGAGACCCAGTACTTC
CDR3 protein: CASSQGPVAGAGETQYF

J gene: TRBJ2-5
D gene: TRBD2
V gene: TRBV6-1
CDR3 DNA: TGTGCCAGCAGCCCCGGGGGGGACAAGGAGACCCAGTACTTC
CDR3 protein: CASSPGGDKETQYF

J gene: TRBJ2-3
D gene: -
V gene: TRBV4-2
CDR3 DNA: TGTGCCAGCAGCCAAGGACAGGATCCCGATACGCAGTATTTT
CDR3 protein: CASSQGQDPDTQYF

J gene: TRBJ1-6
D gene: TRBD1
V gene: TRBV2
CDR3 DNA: TGTGCCCACTCACAGGGACAGAGCTCCTATAATTCACCCCTCCACTTT
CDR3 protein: CAHSQGQSSYNSPLHF

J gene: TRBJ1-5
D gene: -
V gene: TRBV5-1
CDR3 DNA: TGCGCCAGCAGCTTGGACGGTAGCAATCAGCCCCAGCATTTT
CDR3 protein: CASSLDGSNQPQHF

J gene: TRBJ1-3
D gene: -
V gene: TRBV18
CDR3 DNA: TGTGCCAGCTCACCTCCGACCAGGGGAAACACCATATATTTT
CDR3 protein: CASSPPTRGNTIYF

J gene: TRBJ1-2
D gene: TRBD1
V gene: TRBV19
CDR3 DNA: TGTGCCAGTACCACTTCGGGACAGGGTGATGACTATGGCTACACCTTC
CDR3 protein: CASTTSGQGDDYGYTF

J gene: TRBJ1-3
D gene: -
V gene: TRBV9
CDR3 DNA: TGTGCCAGCAGCGTAGAGGGGGACTCTGGAAACACCATATATTTT
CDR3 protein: CASSVEGDSGNTIYF

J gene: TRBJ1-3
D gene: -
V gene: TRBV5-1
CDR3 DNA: TGCGCCAGCAGCTTGGCCGGGGCAGGGGCAAACACCATATATTTT
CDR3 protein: CASSLAGAGANTIYF

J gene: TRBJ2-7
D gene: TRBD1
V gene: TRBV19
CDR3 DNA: TGTGCCAGTACCTCCCCCGGGACAGGGGGCGGTCAGTACTTC
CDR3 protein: CASTSPGTGGGQYF

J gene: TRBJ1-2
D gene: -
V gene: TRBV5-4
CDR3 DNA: TGTGCCAGCAGCTTGGACAGGGCAAACTATGGCTACACCTTC
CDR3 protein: CASSLDRANYGYTF

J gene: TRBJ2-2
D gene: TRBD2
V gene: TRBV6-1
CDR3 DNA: TGTGCCAGCAGTGAGGCGTTAGCGGGAGAGGACGGGGAGCTGTTTTTT
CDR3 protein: CASSEALAGEDGELFF

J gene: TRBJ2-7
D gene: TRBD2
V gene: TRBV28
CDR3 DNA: TGTGCCAGCAGACCGTCGACTAGCAATTCCTACGAGCAGTACTTC
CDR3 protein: CASRPSTSNSYEQYF

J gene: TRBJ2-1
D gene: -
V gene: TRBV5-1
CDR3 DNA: TGCGCCAGCAGCTTGCCAGGAGGGACCGACAATGAGCAGTTCTTC
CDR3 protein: CASSLPGGTDNEQFF

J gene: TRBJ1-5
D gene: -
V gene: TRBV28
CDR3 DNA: TGTGCCAGCAGTTTATCAGGGCGTCCCAATAATCAGCCCCAGCATTTT
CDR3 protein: CASSLSGRPNNQPQHF

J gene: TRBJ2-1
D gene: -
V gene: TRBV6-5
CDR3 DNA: TGTGCCACCACAAGTTACTACAATGAGCAGTTCTTC
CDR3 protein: CATTSYYNEQFF

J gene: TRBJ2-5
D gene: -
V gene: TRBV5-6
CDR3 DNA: TGTGCCAGCAGCTTGGTTGCGGGAATGATAGAGACCCAGTACTTC
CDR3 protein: CASSLVAGMIETQYF

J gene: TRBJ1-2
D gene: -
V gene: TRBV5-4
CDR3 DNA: TGTGCCAGCAGCTTGGAGTACAGGGATGATGGCTACACCTTC
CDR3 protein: CASSLEYRDDGYTF

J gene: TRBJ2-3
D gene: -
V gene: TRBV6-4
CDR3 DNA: TGTGCCAGCAGTGAAGTAGGAGGGGCGCAGTATTTT
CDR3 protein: CASSEVGGAQYF

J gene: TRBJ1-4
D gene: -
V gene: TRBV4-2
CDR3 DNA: TGTGCCAGCAGCGACGGGGGGGGAAAACTGTTTTTT
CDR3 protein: CASSDGGGKLFF

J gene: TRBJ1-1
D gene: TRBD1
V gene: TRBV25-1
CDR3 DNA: TGTGCCAGCAGCCGGACAGGGATGAACACTGAAGCTTTCTTT
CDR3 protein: CASSRTGMNTEAFF

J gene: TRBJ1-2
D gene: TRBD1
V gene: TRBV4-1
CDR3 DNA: TGCGCCAGCAGCCAATCGGGACAGGGGAACTATGGCTACACCTTC
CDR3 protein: CASSQSGQGNYGYTF

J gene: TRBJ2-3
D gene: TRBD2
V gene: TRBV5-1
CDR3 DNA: TGCGCCAGCAGCCGTGGACTAGCGGGGGGGCAGACAGATACGCAGTATTTT
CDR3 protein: CASSRGLAGGQTDTQYF

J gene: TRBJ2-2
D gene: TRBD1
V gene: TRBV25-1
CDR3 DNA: TGTGCCAGCAGTGAACCTCCGCACAGGGGTTTTGCCGGGGAGCTGTTTTTT
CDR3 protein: CASSEPPHRGFAGELFF

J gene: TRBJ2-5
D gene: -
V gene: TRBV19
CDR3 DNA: TGTGCCAGTAATACCGGGGGACAAGAGACCCAGTACTTC
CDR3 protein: CASNTGGQETQYF

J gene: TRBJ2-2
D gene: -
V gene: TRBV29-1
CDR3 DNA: TGCAGCGTTGAAAAGCGGGCGAGAACCGGGGAGCTGTTTTTT
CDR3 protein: CSVEKRARTGELFF

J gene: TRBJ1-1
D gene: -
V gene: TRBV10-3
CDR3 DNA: TGCGCCATCAGTGTAGTGGGAGGGACAAAAGGACTGAACACTGAAGCTTTCTTT
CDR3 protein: CAISVVGGTKGLNTEAFF

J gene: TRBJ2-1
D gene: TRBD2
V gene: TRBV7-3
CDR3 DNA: TGTGCCAGCAGCTTAGGCGGGGGGGCACGCAATGAGCAGTTCTTC
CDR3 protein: CASSLGGGARNEQFF

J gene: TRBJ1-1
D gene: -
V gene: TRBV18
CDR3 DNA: TGTGCCAGCTCACCAGGGCTTGGGGCATTTGAAGCTTTCTTT
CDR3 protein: CASSPGLGAFEAFF

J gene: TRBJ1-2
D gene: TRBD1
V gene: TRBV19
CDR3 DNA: TGTGCCAGTAGTGTCCCGGGACAGGGCCATGGCTACACCTTC
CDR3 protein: CASSVPGQGHGYTF

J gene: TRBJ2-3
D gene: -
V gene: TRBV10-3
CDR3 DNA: TGTGCCATCCGAAAGGAGGAGCGCCGTACAGATACGCAGTATTTT
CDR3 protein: CAIRKEERRTDTQYF

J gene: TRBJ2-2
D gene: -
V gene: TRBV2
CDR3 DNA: TGTGCCAGCAGTGTTTCGAGGATGTTTTTT
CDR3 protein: CASSVSRMFF

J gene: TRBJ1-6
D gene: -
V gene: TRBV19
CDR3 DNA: TGTGCCAGTAGTCCAGGGGACTCCTATAATTCACCCCTCCACTTT
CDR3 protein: CASSPGDSYNSPLHF

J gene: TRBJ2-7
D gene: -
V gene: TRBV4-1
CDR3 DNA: TGCGCCAGCAGCCAAGATCGGGTATACGAGCAGTACTTC
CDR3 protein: CASSQDRVYEQYF

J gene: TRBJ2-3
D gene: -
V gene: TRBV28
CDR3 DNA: TGTGCCAGCAGTCCGTTTCGCACAGATACGCAGTATTTT
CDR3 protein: CASSPFRTDTQYF

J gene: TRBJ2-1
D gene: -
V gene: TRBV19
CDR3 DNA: TGTGCCAGTAGTATGGTCAGCGGCTCCTACAATGAGCAGTTCTTC
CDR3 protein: CASSMVSGSYNEQFF

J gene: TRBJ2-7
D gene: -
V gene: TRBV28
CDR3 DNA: TGTGCCAGCAGTGCCACAGGGTTTCTCAGCGAGCAGTACTTC
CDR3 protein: CASSATGFLSEQYF

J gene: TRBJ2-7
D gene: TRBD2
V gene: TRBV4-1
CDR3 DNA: TGCGCCAGCAGCCACGGGAGCGGGAGTGCCTACGAGCAGTACTTC
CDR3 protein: CASSHGSGSAYEQYF

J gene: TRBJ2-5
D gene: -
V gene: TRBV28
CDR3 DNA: TGTGCCAGCAGTTCAGGGTCCCGGGACAAGGACTTCGAAGAGACCCAGTACTTC
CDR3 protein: CASSSGSRDKDFEETQYF

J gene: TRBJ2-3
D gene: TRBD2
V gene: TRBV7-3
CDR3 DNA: TGTGCCAGCAGCTTAGCGGGGGGGCTTTCAGATACGCAGTATTTT
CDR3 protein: CASSLAGGLSDTQYF

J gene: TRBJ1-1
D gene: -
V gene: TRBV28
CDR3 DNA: TGTGCCAGCAGTTTCGGTAGGAACACTGAAGCTTTCTTT
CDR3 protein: CASSFGRNTEAFF

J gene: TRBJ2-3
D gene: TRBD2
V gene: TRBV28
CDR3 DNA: TGTGCCAGCAAACTAGCGGGAGGGGAGACGCAGTATTTT
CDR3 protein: CASKLAGGETQYF

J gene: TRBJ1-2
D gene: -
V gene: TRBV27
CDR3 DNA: TGTGCCAGCAGTTCAGGGATGGATGGCTACACCTTC
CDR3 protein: CASSSGMDGYTF

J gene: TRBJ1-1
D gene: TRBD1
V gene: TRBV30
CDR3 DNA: TGTGCCTGGAGTGGACAGGGGAACACTGAAGCTTTCTTT
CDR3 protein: CAWSGQGNTEAFF

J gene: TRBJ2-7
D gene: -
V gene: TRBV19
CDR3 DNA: TGTGCCAGTAGTATTGAACTATTGTCCTACGAGCAGTACTTC
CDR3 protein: CASSIELLSYEQYF

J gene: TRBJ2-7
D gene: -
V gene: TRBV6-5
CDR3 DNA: TGTGCCAGCAGTTACACTGACAGCTCCTACGAGCAGTACTTC
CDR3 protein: CASSYTDSSYEQYF